These 17 T cell receptor beta chains were all obtained from the same sample, sequenced in a study of cytomegalovirus exposure and HLA in healthy donors. The PCR made use of 60 Vbeta and 13 Jbeta primers. The protocol was immunoSEQ multiplex PCR, while the TCRdb copy is restricted to in-frame clones and leaves out a portion. The repertoire holds roughly 100,000 clones, with more than 60% as singletons. Sequencing used PBMCs. The receptor set was obtained from a woman in her forties or fifties in good health and CMV-seropositive.

The J gene is TRBJ2-3, the V gene TRBV10-3, with 14 bases matching TRBD2. From germline, CDR1 is ENHRY and CDR2 SYGVKD. The ends lost 3 bases at V and 0 bases at J; junction bases unmatched: 5. There are 18 residues in the CDR3. CDR3 sequence reads: CAISERLAGGPSTDTQYF. The DNA for the CDR3 is TGTGCCATCAGTGAAAGACTAGCGGGGGGGCCGAGCACAGATACGCAGTATTTT.

V usage is TRBV10-3 and J usage is TRBJ2-5; 10 bases align to TRBD2. The CDR3 runs 19 residues. CDR1 and CDR2 (germline): ENHRY, SYGVKD. V lost 4 bases and J lost 5; bases outside the gene matches: 19. The chain's CDR3 is CAISGPSGGVITGRETQYF. The CDR3 DNA is TGTGCCATCAGTGGACCAAGCGGGGGGGTCATAACGGGACGGGAGACCCAGTACTTC.

The chain carries TRBV15 and TRBJ1-3; possible D gene TRBD1, 6 bases. The germline CDR1 and CDR2 sequences are LNHNV and YYDKDF (reference sequence). V was clipped by 3 bases and J by 4 bases, with 13 bases between them. The CDR3 has 15 amino acids. CDR3 sequence: CATSRPGGAGNTIYF. DNA for the CDR3: TGTGCCACCAGCAGGCCCGGGGGGGCGGGAAACACCATATATTTT.

This chain connects TRBV4-3 to TRBJ2-7, with D possibly being TRBD2 (6 bases). V lost 0 bases and J lost 3, with 12 bases in between. Germline CDR1 is LGHNA and CDR2 is YSLEER. The CDR3 has 15 amino acids. In DNA form, the CDR3 reads TGCGCCAGCAGCCAAGAGGGGCAGGACTACTACGAGCAGTACTTC. Its translation: CASSQEGQDYYEQYF.

This clone was counted between two and nine times. The chain joins TRBV30 to TRBJ1-2, with D unclear. V lost 6 bases and J 5 bases, leaving 16 bases between the germline ends. Germline loops: CDR1 GTSNPN, CDR2 SVGIG (reference sequence). The CDR3 has 13 residues. Here the CDR3 DNA reads TGTGCCTGCCCGAACCCCGGTTCATATGGCTACACCTTC. Encoded protein: CACPNPGSYGYTF.

The V gene is TRBV5-1, the J gene TRBJ1-6; D possibly corresponds to TRBD1 (5 bases). The CDR3 covers 13 residues. Germline-derived CDR1 and CDR2 are SGHRS and YFSETQ. V was shortened by 5 bases and J by 6 bases, with 9 bases between the two germline ends. Here the CDR3 reads CASSDGANSPLHF. The CDR3 DNA reads as TGCGCCAGCAGTGATGGGGCTAATTCACCCCTCCACTTT.

This clone was picked up a small number of times. This chain uses TRBV11-2 with TRBJ2-1, with 10 bases identical to TRBD2. J gave up 9 bases and V 0 bases, and 5 bases lay outside the gene matches. This CDR3 has 15 residues. Germline-derived CDR1 and CDR2 are SGHAT and FQNNGV. CDR3 nucleotide sequence: TGTGCCAGCAGCTTAGAACTAGCGGGGCTAGGTGAGCAGTTCTTC. This codes for CASSLELAGLGEQFF.

The rearrangement joins TRBV5-1 to TRBJ2-5, with D maybe TRBD2 (6 bases). Judging by the DNA end, TRBJ2-7 fits better; the J call may be wrong. The CDR3 length is 14 residues. CDR1 is SGHRS, CDR2 YFSETQ, per germline. The CDR3 DNA is TGCGCCAGCAGCGGAACGGGACTCTCCTACGAGCAGTACTTC. It is translated as CASSGTGLSYEQYF.

CDR3 region: CASTWTGSTDTQYF. CDR3 DNA sequence: TGTGCCAGCACTTGGACAGGTAGCACAGATACGCAGTATTTT. V and J are TRBV6-5 and TRBJ2-3; 7 nucleotides align to TRBD1. Germline lookup yields CDR1 MNHEY and CDR2 SVGAGI. Unmatched junction bases numbered 4, after V lost 7 bases and J lost 0 bases. The CDR3 covers 14 residues.

The chain joins TRBV5-1 to TRBJ1-4; TRBD1 matches at 7 bases. The CDR3 consists of 15 residues. CDR1 SGHRS and CDR2 YFSETQ come from the germline V gene. V gave up 6 bases and J gave up 8 bases; unmatched junction bases: 13. CDR3 in DNA: TGCGCCAGCACCCAAGGGGGCTCCATGGGGGAAAAACTGTTTTTT. Encoded protein: CASTQGGSMGEKLFF.

The chain recombines TRBV5-4 with TRBJ1-2; 10 bases map to TRBD1. Per germline, CDR1 SGHNT and CDR2 YYREEE (reference sequence). This CDR3 has 15 residues. The V and J ends lost 4 bases and 3 bases, in that order; junction bases with no gene match: 6. CDR3 coding DNA: TGTGCCAGCAGCGCCGGGACAGGGGATTACTATGGCTACACCTTC. Amino acids: CASSAGTGDYYGYTF.

This chain uses TRBV6-5 with TRBJ1-2; D unclear. CDR1 is MNHEY and CDR2 is SVGAGI in the germline V gene. Trimming removed 0 bases from V and 4 bases from J, with 6 bases in between. The CDR3 consists of 13 residues. CDR3 residues: CASSYSAAYGYTF. The CDR3 DNA reads TGTGCCAGCAGTTACTCGGCGGCCTATGGCTACACCTTC.

This clone has a handful of counts. The chain has TRBV9 and TRBJ1-1, with 7 bases aligning to TRBD1. Trimming at V came to 1 base and at J to 5 bases, leaving 11 bases not matched to a gene. This CDR3 comprises 16 residues. The germline V gene encodes CDR1 SGDLS and CDR2 YYNGEE. CDR3 nucleotides: TGTGCCAGCAGCGTATTCGACAGGGTCGCGGGGACTGAAGCTTTCTTT. Protein product: CASSVFDRVAGTEAFF.

This chain connects TRBV2 to TRBJ1-1; maybe TRBD1 (6 bases). CDR3 length: 15 residues. Looked up from germline, CDR1 is SNHLY and CDR2 is FYNNEI. V shed 7 bases and J shed 1 base, with 16 bases lying between them. In DNA, the CDR3 is TGTGCCAGCATCCTAGAATCAGGGGAGAACACTGAAGCTTTCTTT. It encodes CASILESGENTEAFF.

This chain connects TRBV5-8 to TRBJ2-1, with D maybe TRBD2 (6 bases). Germline values: CDR1 SGHTS, CDR2 YDEGEE. V was cut by 4 bases and J by 6 bases, with 17 bases left in between. The CDR3 consists of 15 residues. The CDR3 region is CASSRGLSPSNEQFF. CDR3 DNA: TGTGCCAGCAGCAGGGGACTGAGCCCTTCCAATGAGCAGTTCTTC.

This chain uses TRBV19 with TRBJ1-1; no definite D call. Germline CDR1 is LNHDA and CDR2 is SQIVND (reference sequence). The V end lost 3 bases, the J end lost 2 bases, and 10 bases lay between the germline ends. This CDR3 is built from 14 residues. CDR3 region: CASSIPRINTEAFF. CDR3 coding DNA: TGTGCCAGTAGTATCCCCAGGATCAACACTGAAGCTTTCTTT.

The chain recombines TRBV28 with TRBJ2-2, with D tentatively TRBD1 (6 bases). Between the trimmed V and J ends, which lost 4 bases and 1 base, there was a span of 13 bases. CDR3 size: 16 residues. CDR1 MDHEN and CDR2 SYDVKM come from the germline V gene. CDR3 sequence (DNA): TGTGCCAGCAGTTCTTCCAGGGGATGGAACACCGGGGAGCTGTTTTTT. It translates to CASSSSRGWNTGELFF.